This is a list of T cell receptor beta chains from one sample in a study of OX40 agonist ivuxolimab in advanced cancers. The method was immunoSEQ multiplex PCR; TCRdb's version includes in-frame clones alone and lacks a portion of them. The sample records 35,000 to 40,000 clones, under 85% being singletons. The material was CD4+ or CD8+ T cells sorted from blood, obtained in a trial of the OX40 agonist ivuxolimab. The receptors derive from an adult with an advanced solid tumor such as melanoma, head and neck, liver or kidney cancer. Both conserved end residues are trimmed from each CDR3. The D gene is left open where the match is weak.

d_call,v_call,cdr3_length,j_call,cdr3_aa
-,TRBV2,11,TRBJ1-6,ASKATYNSPLH
-,TRBV6-6,10,TRBJ2-7,ASSLIRGEQY
-,TRBV15,15,TRBJ1-5,ATSRDVLGQGFQPQH
TRBD2,TRBV9,13,TRBJ2-1,ASSVDGLAYNEQF
-,TRBV10-1,9,TRBJ2-3,ARRFTDTQY
TRBD2,TRBV9,13,TRBJ2-1,ASSVVSGGYNEQF
-,TRBV13,14,TRBJ1-2,ASSLAARSPNYGYT
-,TRBV4-1,12,TRBJ1-5,ASSQGRGNQPQH
-,TRBV27,14,TRBJ2-3,ASSPSAGTGTDTQY
-,TRBV4-1,9,TRBJ1-2,ASSQDRGYT
-,TRBV27,13,TRBJ2-3,ASSLSFLRTDTQY
-,TRBV7-2,13,TRBJ2-7,ASSRIGGAGYEQY
TRBD1,TRBV4-2,13,TRBJ2-7,ASSQGRTGSYEQY
-,TRBV7-9,13,TRBJ1-1,ASSSEKTLNTEAF
-,TRBV18,13,TRBJ2-2,ASSPTTGNTGELF
-,TRBV12-2,14,TRBJ2-3,ASRLAVALEADTQY
TRBD2,TRBV7-6,11,TRBJ2-1,ASSQRLANEQF
-,TRBV13,13,TRBJ2-3,ASSSRDGSTDTQY
-,TRBV9,11,TRBJ1-1,ASSPVGNTEAF
TRBD2,TRBV27,12,TRBJ2-7,ASSIAGGPGEQY
-,TRBV6-5,12,TRBJ2-7,ASSYSWGAHEQY
TRBD1,TRBV7-2,16,TRBJ1-2,ASSLGSETGPTIYGYT
TRBD2,TRBV6-5,12,TRBJ2-7,ASSYAGGVYEQY
-,TRBV2,12,TRBJ2-5,ASSYGFTKETQY
-,TRBV4-2,12,TRBJ1-3,ASSQERAGNTIY
-,TRBV9,14,TRBJ2-3,ASSVEQETFTDTQY
-,TRBV4-3,12,TRBJ2-7,ASSRSRGLGEQY
TRBD1,TRBV4-1,14,TRBJ1-5,ASSLTGGDDNQPQH
-,TRBV7-6,11,TRBJ1-1,ASSFGPNTEAF
-,TRBV9,11,TRBJ2-1,ASSVDVRNEQF
TRBD2,TRBV4-3,14,TRBJ2-3,ASSRWTSGERDTQY
TRBD2,TRBV5-1,13,TRBJ2-5,ASSPVGLAVETQY
-,TRBV30,9,TRBJ1-5,AWSVEQPQH
-,TRBV28,13,TRBJ2-7,ASSSRAFSSYEQY
TRBD1,TRBV4-1,15,TRBJ2-6,ASSQGAGGAGANVLT
-,TRBV19,11,TRBJ1-5,ASTAGSNQPQH
-,TRBV13,13,TRBJ2-7,ASSLGLGASYEQY
-,TRBV4-1,14,TRBJ1-5,ASSQGVAGFSEPQH
-,TRBV28,13,TRBJ2-1,ASTDNGAVGNEQF
TRBD1,TRBV5-1,14,-,ASSPEGPGQGGEQY
-,TRBV9,13,TRBJ2-3,ASSVALGSTDTQY
TRBD1,TRBV4-2,17,TRBJ1-3,ASSQDIGQGGWSGNTIY
-,TRBV7-9,12,TRBJ2-7,ASSPRTAPWEQY
TRBD1,TRBV6-7,12,TRBJ2-7,ASGGQGSIYEQY
-,TRBV27,10,TRBJ1-1,ASSPPRYEAF
-,TRBV14,17,TRBJ2-5,ASSQSTVLKPSMEETQY
-,TRBV5-1,11,TRBJ2-3,ASSLASPDTQY
-,TRBV25-1,10,TRBJ2-7,ASSTDRYEQY
TRBD2,TRBV30,15,TRBJ2-3,AWDYIGGAIGTDTQY
TRBD2,TRBV19,18,TRBJ2-1,ASSIAGLAGVASSYNEQF
TRBD1,TRBV2,12,TRBJ1-1,ASRSSGGGTEAF
-,TRBV21-1,11,TRBJ2-3,ASSRGGTDTQY
TRBD1,TRBV28,15,TRBJ1-5,ASSTWTGRDSNQPQH
-,TRBV7-8,15,TRBJ1-1,ASSPRGRGGMNTEAF
-,TRBV6-1,11,TRBJ1-6,ASRQGGESPLH
-,TRBV6-5,10,TRBJ2-3,ASSPGTDTQY
-,TRBV11-2,13,TRBJ1-2,ASSLGTGPTYGYT
TRBD1,TRBV19,12,TRBJ2-7,ASSPSTGGYEQY
-,TRBV27,13,TRBJ1-5,ASSLVGLGNQPQH